These 21 T cell receptor beta chains were sequenced from one sample in a study of cytomegalovirus exposure and HLA in healthy donors. The primer mix had 60 Vbeta and 13 Jbeta primers. Only in-frame clones appear in the TCRdb table, and some are missing; sequencing was by immunoSEQ multiplex PCR. The sample lists 80,000 to 100,000 clones, 60% to 80% occurring once. The sample consisted of PBMCs. The receptors shown here come from a man aged 50-60 years in good health and CMV-seropositive.

This clone was detected only a few times. The chain links TRBV18 to TRBJ2-3; 11 bases are a match to TRBD2. The V and J ends lost 5 bases and 2 bases, in that order; junction bases with no gene match: 6. Germline loops: CDR1 KGHSH, CDR2 LQKENI. The CDR3 runs 16 residues. CDR3 sequence: CASSTPSGGYTDTQYF. CDR3 bases: TGTGCCAGCTCAACCCCTAGCGGGGGGTACACAGATACGCAGTATTTT. Looking up the rest from reference TRBV18 and TRBJ2-3 gives the full variable domain: NAGVMQNPRHLVRRRGQEARLRCSPMKGHSHVYWYRQLPEEGLKFMVYLQKENIIDESGMPKERFSAEFPKEGPSILRIQQVVRGDSAAYFCASSTPSGGYTDTQYFGPGTRLTVL.

Only one count was recorded for this clone. This chain joins TRBV13 and TRBJ2-1; D not certain. This CDR3 has 12 amino acids. V lost 5 bases and J lost 6, with 8 bases in between. The germline gives CDR1 PRHDT, CDR2 FYEKMQ (reference sequence). In DNA form, the CDR3 reads TGTGCCAGCAGCCTAGACATCAATGAGCAGTTCTTC. Translating it yields CASSLDINEQFF.

The chain uses TRBV7-2 and TRBJ1-5; D may be TRBD1 (6 bases). Germline values: CDR1 SGHTA, CDR2 FQGNSA. CDR3 length equals 16 residues. V lost 4 bases and J 0 bases, leaving 13 bases between the germline ends. The CDR3 region has the DNA TGTGCCAGCAGCTCACCCGGGGGGCTTAGCAATCAGCCCCAGCATTTT. Amino acids: CASSSPGGLSNQPQHF.

This chain connects TRBV6-6 to TRBJ2-2; 10 bases align to TRBD1. The trim removed 4 bases at V and 7 bases at J, leaving 3 bases unmatched. The germline V gene encodes CDR1 MNHNY and CDR2 SVGAGI (reference sequence). This CDR3 spans 14 amino acids. This CDR3 reads CASSWGQGNGELFF. The CDR3 bases are TGTGCCAGCAGTTGGGGACAGGGGAACGGGGAGCTGTTTTTT.

The chain recombines TRBV5-5 with TRBJ1-4, with a possible D match to TRBD1 (6 bases). V was shortened by 0 bases and J by 8 bases, with 17 bases between the two germline ends. The CDR3 spans 16 residues. Germline loops: CDR1 SGHKS, CDR2 YYEKEE (reference sequence). The chain's CDR3 is CASSLAPQGSEEKLFF. The DNA for the CDR3 is TGTGCCAGCAGCTTGGCCCCCCAGGGGAGTGAAGAAAAACTGTTTTTT.

This clone was observed a single time. The V call is TRBV6-5, the J call TRBJ2-7; TRBD1 agrees at 7 bases. Germline lookup yields CDR1 MNHEY and CDR2 SVGAGI. The CDR3 loop spans 15 amino acids. V lost 5 bases and J lost 4; bases outside the gene matches: 11. The CDR3 region is CASSIYQGVLYEQYF. In nucleotides, the CDR3 is TGTGCCAGCAGTATATACCAGGGGGTTTTGTACGAGCAGTACTTC.

This chain links TRBV5-5 with TRBJ1-2, with D perhaps matching TRBD1 (5 bases). This CDR3 region has 15 residues. Trimming left V 3 bases short and J 1 base short, with 13 bases between. Germline-derived CDR1 and CDR2 are SGHKS and YYEKEE (reference sequence). CDR3 sequence reads: CASSSGGTGNYGYTF. For the CDR3, the DNA is TGTGCCAGCAGCTCGGGGGGGACGGGTAACTATGGCTACACCTTC.

This chain's CDR3 is CASSPNRVTGLRTEAFF. The CDR3 region has the DNA TGTGCCAGCAGTCCCAATCGGGTGACAGGGTTGAGGACTGAAGCTTTCTTT. The chain links TRBV27 to TRBJ1-1; 7 bases fit TRBD1. Germline-derived CDR1 and CDR2 are MNHEY and SMNVEV (reference sequence). CDR3 size: 17 residues. V lost 5 bases to trimming and J lost 5 bases; unmatched junction nucleotides: 17.

This sequence joins TRBV5-1 and TRBJ1-1, with D unclear. V was trimmed by 4 bases and J by 7 bases, leaving 14 bases between them. From germline, CDR1 is SGHRS and CDR2 YFSETQ. The CDR3 consists of 13 residues. The CDR3 coding sequence is TGCGCCAGCAGCCCGGCCTCGGAGTATGAAGCTTTCTTT. Protein sequence: CASSPASEYEAFF.

In its sample, this clone was seen a few times. The chain links TRBV18 to TRBJ1-3, with 8 positions matching TRBD1. CDR3 length: 16 amino acids. CDR1 and CDR2 from the germline V gene are KGHSH and LQKENI. V lost 3 bases, J lost 3 bases, and 7 bases stayed unmatched. This CDR3 reads CASSPATGGSGNTIYF. In nucleotides, the CDR3 is TGTGCCAGCTCACCCGCAACAGGGGGGAGTGGAAACACCATATATTTT.

CDR3 loop: CAWGGTFGSYTF. The CDR3 bases are TGTGCCTGGGGCGGGACTTTCGGGAGCTACACCTTC. This sequence joins TRBV30 and TRBJ1-2; possible D gene TRBD1, 5 bases. Trimming took 5 bases from V and 9 from J, leaving 16 bases between them. Germline V gene data show CDR1 as GTSNPN and CDR2 as SVGIG (reference sequence). The CDR3 totals 12 residues.

V is TRBV7-2 and J is TRBJ1-1; 11 nucleotides match TRBD1. Germline CDR1 SGHTA, CDR2 FQGNSA. The CDR3 is 14 residues long. Trimming at V came to 4 bases and at J to 6 bases, leaving 4 bases not matched to a gene. In nucleotides, the CDR3 is TGTGCCAGCAGCTGGACAGGGGGCGCCTCTGAAGCTTTCTTT. Protein sequence: CASSWTGGASEAFF.

The chain employs TRBV5-1 and TRBJ2-3; the match to TRBD1 covers 9 bases. Germline V gene data show CDR1 as SGHRS and CDR2 as YFSETQ. The CDR3 has 15 amino acids. V lost 0 bases, J lost 6 bases, and 5 bases stayed unmatched. The CDR3 reads CASSLGGQGLDTQYF. The CDR3 DNA is TGCGCCAGCAGCTTGGGGGGACAGGGACTGGATACGCAGTATTTT.

The rearrangement joins TRBV6-5 to TRBJ1-6; no reliable D call. The CDR3 sequence is 15 residues long. Germline-derived CDR1 and CDR2 are MNHEY and SVGAGI. V was pared by 4 bases and J by 7 bases, with 14 bases between. Written as DNA, the CDR3 is TGTGCCAGCAGTTGGGCAGAACCACCAAATTCACCCCTCCACTTT. Its translation is CASSWAEPPNSPLHF.

The rearrangement joins TRBV28 to TRBJ2-5; 7 bases are a match to TRBD1. Germline CDR1 and CDR2: MDHEN and SYDVKM. The CDR3 loop spans 15 amino acids. The junction had 7 bases not matched to a gene; V was cut back by 6 bases and J by 0 bases. The DNA of the CDR3 is TGTGCCAGCAGGTCCGAGGACAGGTACCAAGAGACCCAGTACTTC. Translating gives CASRSEDRYQETQYF.

The V and J genes are TRBV9 and TRBJ2-7; a weak D match, TRBD2 (5 bases). The CDR3 has 16 amino acids. Germline-derived CDR1 and CDR2 are SGDLS and YYNGEE. Trimming took 3 bases from V and 1 from J, leaving 17 bases between them. The CDR3 spells CASSGKTGSGSYEQYF. The CDR3 bases are TGTGCCAGCAGCGGGAAGACGGGGTCTGGGTCCTACGAGCAGTACTTC.

The chain uses TRBV7-2 and TRBJ1-2; possible D gene TRBD1, 5 bases. V lost 6 bases to trimming and J lost 8 bases, with 16 bases between them. The germline V gene encodes CDR1 SGHTA and CDR2 FQGNSA. The CDR3 has 13 residues. CDR3 bases: TGTGCCAGCAGGCCATCAGGGTCAGAGGGCTACACCTTC. This translates into CASRPSGSEGYTF.

A single count supports this clone. Here the CDR3 reads CENSQSTYEQYF. CDR3 nucleotides: TGTGAAAACAGCCAATCGACCTACGAGCAGTACTTC. V usage is TRBV27 and J usage is TRBJ2-7; D ambiguous. The CDR3 loop spans 12 amino acids. The germline V gene has CDR1 MNHEY and CDR2 SMNVEV (reference sequence).

On this clone: At one end, the junction sequence differs from germline, possibly due to a read error. CDR3 region: CASSGWTAQQPQNF. CDR3 nucleotides: TGTGCCAGCAGTGGATGGACAGCTCAGCAGCCCCAGAATTTT. This chain connects TRBV2 to TRBJ1-5; D perhaps matches TRBD1 (6 bases). The CDR3 has 14 residues. CDR1 and CDR2 (germline): SNHLY, FYNNEI.

The J gene is TRBJ2-2, the V gene TRBV4-2; TRBD1 is a possible D gene (5 bases). The CDR3 has 16 residues. The V and J ends lost 1 base and 11 bases respectively, with 20 bases between them. Germline V CDR1 and CDR2: LGHNA, YNFKEQ. Here the CDR3 DNA reads TGTGCCAGCAGCCAAGCGCCTCCCGACCTTGACAGCGAGCTGTTTTTT. Its translation is CASSQAPPDLDSELFF.

Only a few counts were recorded for this clone. CDR3 in amino acids: CASSHRSEEAFF. The CDR3 nucleotides read TGTGCCAGCAGCCATCGATCTGAGGAAGCTTTCTTT. The genes are TRBV6-5 and TRBJ1-1; no definite D call. The CDR3 contains 12 residues. Trimming stripped 6 bases from V and 8 bases from J, with 13 bases between. Germline V gene sequence: CDR1 MNHEY, CDR2 SVGAGI.